This record covers a single T cell receptor beta chain. There is no known antigen for this receptor. Per-nucleotide qualities are absent, and no much larger clonotype sits a single base away. From the germline V gene, CDR1 is ENHRY and CDR2 is SYGVKD. Reading from cysteine to phenylalanine, the CDR3 counts 12 amino acids. CDR3 DNA only is kept here, 36 bases in frame from base 1. V is clipped by 0 bases and J by 10 bases, and the sequence between their germline boundaries is 10 bases long. The sample belongs to a study of control samples from healthy donors and cancer patients (dated by TCRdb to about 2020). Preparation of the library involved the immunoSEQ multiplex PCR assay. TCRdb retrieved this table from immuneACCESS and kept in-frame rearrangements only. Not all clones are present; in checked studies, unresolved V genes account for under half, and no reason is known for the remainder. For this sample there are under 50,000 clones; around 87% appear just once. The ten largest clones represent approximately 10% of the sample.

The clonotype originates from a woman in her sixties or seventies with lung cancer. The sample comprised PBMCs. The receptor chain draws on TRBV10-3 and TRBJ2-7; the D element might be TRBD1 or TRBD2, as each aligns at 5 bases. The CDR3: CAISESTGPQYF. DNA sequence: TGTGCCATCAGTGAGTCGACGGGACCTCAGTACTTC.